The rows below give T cell receptor beta chains drawn from one sample of a study of metastatic and nonmetastatic thyroid tumors. TCRdb redid the clone calls on the PCR reads using MiXCR. This table has about 40,000 clones, around 17% appearing once. Sequencing was carried out using blood. The receptors stem from a female donor with papillary thyroid cancer or a benign thyroid nodule (not recorded which). Some clones in this sample may be carry-over from other donors' samples. The CDR3 runs from the conserved cysteine through the conserved F or W. The order of the fields is V gene, clone size, J gene, CDR3 protein. Size values are once, few and many counts, or a class for expanded clones, and some rows have none.

>TRBV30|many|TRBJ1-2
CAWSIGQGDYGYTF
>TRBV20-1|many|TRBJ2-1
CSAIDSITWTGSSYNEQFF
>TRBV5-1|many|TRBJ2-5
CASSLEVETQYF
>TRBV28|many|TRBJ1-6
CASSLSQAHSPLHF
>TRBV28|many|TRBJ1-5
CASSLPRYSNQPQHF
>TRBV2|many|TRBJ1-2
CASSELGVANYGYTF
>TRBV2|NA|TRBJ1-1
CASIWTTEAFF
>TRBV5-1|NA|TRBJ1-1
CASSFLQQGNTEAFF
>TRBV9|many|TRBJ2-1
CASSVSGGPYNEQFF
>TRBV27|many|TRBJ1-1
CASRPQVSTKAFF
>TRBV25-1|NA|TRBJ1-1
CASSEYPCGAYTEAFF
>TRBV19|many|TRBJ1-4
CASRITGNEKLFF
>TRBV2|many|TRBJ2-5
CASGSGTRKETQYF
>TRBV7-6|many|TRBJ2-7
CASSQHSGSSSYEQYF
>TRBV12-5|few|TRBJ1-2
CASVVLTANYVYTF
>TRBV12-3/TRBV12-4|many|TRBJ2-7
CASSLPGDPYEQYF
>TRBV20-1|many|TRBJ1-2
CSASGPLTPYGYTF
>TRBV10-3|many|TRBJ2-2
CASVRQNTGELFF
>TRBV6-1|many|TRBJ2-1
CASREQFGNEQFF
>TRBV5-1|many|TRBJ2-7
CASTPGQGVYEQYF
>TRBV9|many|TRBJ2-2
CASSPRLARNTGELFF
>TRBV11-1|many|TRBJ1-1
CASSFRDRGVNTEAFF
>TRBV11-2|many|TRBJ1-6
CASSPLDSVNSPLHF
>TRBV30|many|TRBJ2-7
CAWSVLVPDEQYF
>TRBV19|many|TRBJ2-5
CASSTDGQETQYF
>TRBV7-3|NA|TRBJ2-1
CASSLYGQGNEQFF
>TRBV6-5|many|TRBJ1-3
CASSYSGGSGNTIYF
>TRBV15|NA|TRBJ1-5
CATSRYPQSNQPQHF
>TRBV28|many|TRBJ1-1
CASSFLNTEAFF
>TRBV3-1|many|TRBJ1-6
CASSQGVGSPLHF
>TRBV4-2|many|TRBJ2-5
CASSQSLRETQYF
>TRBV7-9|many|TRBJ1-1
CASSPTVGMNTEAFF
>TRBV2|few|TRBJ1-1
CASSDSLKGPHKAFF
>TRBV28|few|TRBJ2-1
CASVGSLTPYNEQFF
>TRBV20-1|many|TRBJ2-3
CSAMPGLAGNEGDTQYF
>TRBV29-1|many|TRBJ1-3
CSVEEGDSRNTIYF
>TRBV24-1|many|TRBJ2-7
CATSAPRGGNSYEQYF
>TRBV19|many|TRBJ2-7
CASSSGQGVFEQYF
>TRBV7-9|many|TRBJ2-1
CASSETYNEQFF
>TRBV30|many|TRBJ1-3
CAWSRGSSGNTIYF
>TRBV29-1|many|TRBJ2-5
CSVEFYSGAGETQYF
>TRBV28|many|TRBJ1-5
CASHYAGRVNQPQHF
>TRBV6-1|many|TRBJ1-1
CASSLDRGTEAFF
>TRBV10-3|many|TRBJ1-6
CAIRGQGDSPLHF
>TRBV29-1|many|TRBJ1-4
CSVEDPGSNEKLFF
>TRBV18|many|TRBJ2-3
CASSPPQGALRTDTQYF
>TRBV7-3|NA|TRBJ2-7
CASSSKYSSFYEQYF
>TRBV19|many|TRBJ1-2
CASSIAGPGGGYTF
>TRBV11-3|many|TRBJ1-1
CASSLGGTGGTEAFF
>TRBV5-1|NA|TRBJ2-7
CASSQRTGPYEQYF
>TRBV6-1|NA|TRBJ2-6
CASSGTGVGANVLTF